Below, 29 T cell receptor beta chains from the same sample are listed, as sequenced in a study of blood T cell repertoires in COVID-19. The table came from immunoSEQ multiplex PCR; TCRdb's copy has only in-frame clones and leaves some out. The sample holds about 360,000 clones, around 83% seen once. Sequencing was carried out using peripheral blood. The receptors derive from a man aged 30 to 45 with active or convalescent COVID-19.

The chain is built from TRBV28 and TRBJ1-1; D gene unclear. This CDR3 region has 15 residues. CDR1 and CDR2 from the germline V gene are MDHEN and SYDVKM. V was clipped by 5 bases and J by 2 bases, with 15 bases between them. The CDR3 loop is CASSHSGMSNTEAFF. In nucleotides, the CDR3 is TGTGCCAGCAGTCACTCGGGGATGTCAAACACTGAAGCTTTCTTT. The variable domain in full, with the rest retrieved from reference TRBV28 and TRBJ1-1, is DVKVTQSSRYLVKRTGEKVFLECVQDMDHENMFWYRQDPGLGLRLIYFSYDVKMKEKGDIPEGYSVSREKKERFSLILESASTNQTSMYLCASSHSGMSNTEAFFGQGTRLTVV.

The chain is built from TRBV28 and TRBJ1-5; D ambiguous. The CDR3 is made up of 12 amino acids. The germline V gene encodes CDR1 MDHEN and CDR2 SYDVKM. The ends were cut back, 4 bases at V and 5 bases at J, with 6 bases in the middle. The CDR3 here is CASSYIDQPQHF. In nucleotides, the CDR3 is TGTGCCAGCAGTTACATTGATCAGCCCCAGCATTTT.

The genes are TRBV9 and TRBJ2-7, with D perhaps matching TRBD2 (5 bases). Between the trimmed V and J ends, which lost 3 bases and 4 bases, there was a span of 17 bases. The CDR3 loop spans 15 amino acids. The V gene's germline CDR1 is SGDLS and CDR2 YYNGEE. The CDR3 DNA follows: TGTGCCAGCAGCGCCGAAGGAGGACGGCAGTACGAGCAGTACTTC. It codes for CASSAEGGRQYEQYF.

The CDR3: CASNTVNNEQFF. CDR3 coding DNA: TGTGCCAGCAATACGGTAAACAATGAGCAGTTCTTC. The rearrangement links TRBV28 to TRBJ2-1; no clear D. The V gene's germline CDR1 is MDHEN and CDR2 SYDVKM. The V end was cut by 7 bases, the J end by 5 bases, with 9 bases between. The CDR3 length is 12 residues.

CDR3 sequence: CSVGTGRETQYF. DNA for the CDR3: TGCAGCGTTGGGACAGGGCGAGAGACCCAGTACTTC. The rearrangement uses TRBV29-1 and TRBJ2-5; 8 nucleotides line up with TRBD1. The CDR3 runs 12 residues. V dropped 4 bases and J dropped 4; count of bases not matched to a gene: 2. Germline V gene lookup returns CDR1 SQVTM and CDR2 ANQGSEA. The whole variable domain, remainder taken from reference TRBV29-1 and TRBJ2-5, is SAVISQKPSRDICQRGTSLTIQCQVDSQVTMMFWYRQQPGQSLTLIATANQGSEATYESGFVIDKFPISRPNLTFSTLTVSNMSPEDSSIYLCSVGTGRETQYFGPGTRLLVL.

As DNA, the CDR3 is TGTGCCACCGGAGGAAGCGGGGGGGTGTACGAGCAGTACTTC. It is translated as CATGGSGGVYEQYF. The chain has TRBV24-1 and TRBJ2-7; 10 bases fit TRBD2. This CDR3 is 14 amino acids long. Germline V gene data show CDR1 as KGHDR and CDR2 as SFDVKD. The J segment lost 4 bases and the V segment lost 9 bases, leaving 8 bases of the junction unmatched.

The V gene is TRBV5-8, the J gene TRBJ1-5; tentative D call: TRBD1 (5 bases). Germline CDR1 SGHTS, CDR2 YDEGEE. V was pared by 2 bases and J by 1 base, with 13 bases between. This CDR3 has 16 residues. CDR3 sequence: CASSFRGQESNQPQHF. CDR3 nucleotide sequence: TGTGCCAGCAGCTTTAGGGGCCAGGAGAGCAATCAGCCCCAGCATTTT.

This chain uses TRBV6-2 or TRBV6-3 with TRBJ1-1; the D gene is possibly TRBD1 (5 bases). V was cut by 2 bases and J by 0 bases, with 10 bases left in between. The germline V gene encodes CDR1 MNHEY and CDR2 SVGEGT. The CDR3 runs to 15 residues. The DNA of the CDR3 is TGTGCCAGCAGTTACGGAGCAGGGTTGAACACTGAAGCTTTCTTT. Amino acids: CASSYGAGLNTEAFF.

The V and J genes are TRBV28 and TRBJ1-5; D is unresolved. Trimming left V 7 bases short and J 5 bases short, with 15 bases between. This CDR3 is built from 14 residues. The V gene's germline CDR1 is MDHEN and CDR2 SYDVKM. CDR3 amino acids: CASTSPGSHQPQHF. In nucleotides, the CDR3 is TGTGCCAGCACTTCCCCGGGAAGTCATCAGCCCCAGCATTTT.

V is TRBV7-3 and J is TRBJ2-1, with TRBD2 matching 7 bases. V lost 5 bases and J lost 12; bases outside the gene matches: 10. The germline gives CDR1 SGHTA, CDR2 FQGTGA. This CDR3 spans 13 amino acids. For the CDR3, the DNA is TGTGCCAGCAGCCTGACAAGCGGGGCTGGGCAGTTCTTC. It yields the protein CASSLTSGAGQFF.

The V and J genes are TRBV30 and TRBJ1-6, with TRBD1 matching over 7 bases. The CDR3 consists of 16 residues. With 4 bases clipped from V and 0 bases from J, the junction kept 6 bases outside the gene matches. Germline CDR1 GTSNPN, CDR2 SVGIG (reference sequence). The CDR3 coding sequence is TGTGCCTGGAAGAGGGGGCCCGACTCCTATAATTCACCCCTCCACTTT. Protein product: CAWKRGPDSYNSPLHF.

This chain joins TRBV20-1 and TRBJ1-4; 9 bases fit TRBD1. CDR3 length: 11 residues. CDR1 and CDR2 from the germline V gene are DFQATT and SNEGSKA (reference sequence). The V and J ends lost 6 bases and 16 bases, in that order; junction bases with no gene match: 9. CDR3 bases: TGCAGTGCCAAACACAGGACAGGGGAGTTTTTT. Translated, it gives CSAKHRTGEFF.

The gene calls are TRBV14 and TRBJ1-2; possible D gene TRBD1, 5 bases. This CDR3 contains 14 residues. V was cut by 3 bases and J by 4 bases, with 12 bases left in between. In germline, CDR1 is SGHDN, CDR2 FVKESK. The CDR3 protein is CASSQGGRSYGYTF. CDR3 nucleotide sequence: TGTGCCAGCAGCCAGGGGGGAAGGTCCTATGGCTACACCTTC. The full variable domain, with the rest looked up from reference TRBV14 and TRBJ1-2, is EAGVTQFPSHSVIEKGQTVTLRCDPISGHDNLYWYRRVMGKEIKFLLHFVKESKQDESGMPNNRFLAERTGGTYSTLKVQPAELEDSGVYFCASSQGGRSYGYTFGSGTRLTVV.

CDR3 nucleotides: TGCGCCCTCCTCACAGATACGCAGTATTTT. Encoded protein: CALLTDTQYF. V gene TRBV10-1 combines with J gene TRBJ2-3; D ambiguous. CDR1 and CDR2 from the germline V gene are WNHNN and SYGVQD (reference sequence). The V and J ends lost 11 bases and 2 bases respectively, with 5 bases between them. This CDR3 is built from 10 residues.

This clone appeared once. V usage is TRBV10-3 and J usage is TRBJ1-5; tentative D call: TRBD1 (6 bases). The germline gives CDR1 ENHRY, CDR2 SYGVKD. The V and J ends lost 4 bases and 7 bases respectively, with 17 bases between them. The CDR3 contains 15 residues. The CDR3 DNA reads TGTGCCATCAGTGGGGGGCAGGGTGGCAGCCAGCCCCAGCATTTT. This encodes CAISGGQGGSQPQHF.

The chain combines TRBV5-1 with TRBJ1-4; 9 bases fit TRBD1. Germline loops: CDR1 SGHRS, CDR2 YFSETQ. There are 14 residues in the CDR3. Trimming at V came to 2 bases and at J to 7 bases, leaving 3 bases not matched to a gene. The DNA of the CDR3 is TGCGCCAGCAGCTTTTTGGGACAGGGTGAAAAACTGTTTTTT. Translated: CASSFLGQGEKLFF.

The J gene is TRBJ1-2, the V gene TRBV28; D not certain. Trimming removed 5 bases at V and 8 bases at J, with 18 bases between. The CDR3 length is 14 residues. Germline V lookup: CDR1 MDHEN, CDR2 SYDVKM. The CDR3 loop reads CASSTRSGFGGYTF. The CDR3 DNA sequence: TGTGCCAGCAGTACCAGGTCGGGGTTTGGAGGCTACACCTTC.

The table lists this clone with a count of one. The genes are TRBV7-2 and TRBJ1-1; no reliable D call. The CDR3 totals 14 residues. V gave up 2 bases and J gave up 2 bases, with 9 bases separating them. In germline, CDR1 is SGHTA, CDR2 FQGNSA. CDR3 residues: CASSLQASNTEAFF. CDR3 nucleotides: TGTGCCAGCAGCTTACAGGCCTCTAACACTGAAGCTTTCTTT.

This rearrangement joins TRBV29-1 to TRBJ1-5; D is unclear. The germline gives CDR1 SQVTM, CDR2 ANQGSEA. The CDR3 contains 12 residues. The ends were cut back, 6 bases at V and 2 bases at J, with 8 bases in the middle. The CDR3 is CSVQKGNQPQHF. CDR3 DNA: TGCAGCGTACAGAAGGGCAATCAGCCCCAGCATTTT.

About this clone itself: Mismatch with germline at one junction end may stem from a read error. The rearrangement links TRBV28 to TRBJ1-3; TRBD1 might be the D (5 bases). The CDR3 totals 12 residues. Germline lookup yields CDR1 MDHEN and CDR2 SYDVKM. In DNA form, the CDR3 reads TGTGCCAGCTCGCAGACGGACCGCCCGGGGGATTTT. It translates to CASSQTDRPGDF.

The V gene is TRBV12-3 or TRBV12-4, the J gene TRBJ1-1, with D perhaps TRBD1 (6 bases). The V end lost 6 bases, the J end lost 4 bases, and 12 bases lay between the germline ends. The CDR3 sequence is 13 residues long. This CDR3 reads CASSLPRGTEAFF. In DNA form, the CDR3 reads TGTGCCAGCAGCCTCCCCAGGGGCACTGAAGCTTTCTTT.

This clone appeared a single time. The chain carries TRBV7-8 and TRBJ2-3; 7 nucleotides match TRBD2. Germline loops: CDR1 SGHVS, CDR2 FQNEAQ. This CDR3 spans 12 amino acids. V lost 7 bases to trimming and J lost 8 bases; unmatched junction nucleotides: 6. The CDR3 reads CASNHPGGTQYF. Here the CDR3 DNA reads TGTGCCAGCAACCACCCGGGGGGTACGCAGTATTTT.

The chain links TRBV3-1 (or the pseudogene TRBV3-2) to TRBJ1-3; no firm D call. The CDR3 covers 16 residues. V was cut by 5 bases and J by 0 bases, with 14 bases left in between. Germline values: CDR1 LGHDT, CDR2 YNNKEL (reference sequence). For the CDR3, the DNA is TGTGCCAGCAGCAAACAAAGTGGGAGCTCTGGAAACACCATATATTTT. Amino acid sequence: CASSKQSGSSGNTIYF.

CDR3 in amino acids: CATRAGGAEAFF. CDR3 nucleotides: TGTGCCACCAGAGCGGGGGGCGCGGAAGCTTTCTTT. This chain joins TRBV24-1 and TRBJ1-1; maybe TRBD1 (6 bases). The CDR3 has 12 residues. The V gene's germline CDR1 is KGHDR and CDR2 SFDVKD. V dropped 7 bases and J dropped 8 bases, with 13 bases sitting between them.

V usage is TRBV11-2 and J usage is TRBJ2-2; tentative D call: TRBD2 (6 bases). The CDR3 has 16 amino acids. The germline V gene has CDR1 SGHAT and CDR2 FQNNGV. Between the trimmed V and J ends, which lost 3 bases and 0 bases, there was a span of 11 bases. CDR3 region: CASSFGGNANTGELFF. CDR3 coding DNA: TGTGCCAGCAGCTTTGGGGGGAACGCGAACACCGGGGAGCTGTTTTTT.

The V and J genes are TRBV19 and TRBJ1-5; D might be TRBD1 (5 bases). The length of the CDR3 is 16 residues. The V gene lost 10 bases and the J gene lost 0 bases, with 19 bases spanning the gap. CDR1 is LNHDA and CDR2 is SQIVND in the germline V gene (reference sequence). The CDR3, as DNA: TGTGCCACCTCGACAGAGATGTTTTATAGCAATCAGCCCCAGCATTTT. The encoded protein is CATSTEMFYSNQPQHF. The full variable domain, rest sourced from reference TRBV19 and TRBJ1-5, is DGGITQSPKYLFRKEGQNVTLSCEQNLNHDAMYWYRQDPGQGLRLIYYSQIVNDFQKGDIAEGYSVSREKKESFPLTVTSAQKNPTAFYLCATSTEMFYSNQPQHFGDGTRLSIL.

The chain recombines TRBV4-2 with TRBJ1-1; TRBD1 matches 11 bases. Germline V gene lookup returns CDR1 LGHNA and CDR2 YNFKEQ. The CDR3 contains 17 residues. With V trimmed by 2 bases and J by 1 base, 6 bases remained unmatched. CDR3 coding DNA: TGTGCCAGCAGCCAACCTCTGGGGACAGGGGGGAACACTGAAGCTTTCTTT. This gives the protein CASSQPLGTGGNTEAFF.

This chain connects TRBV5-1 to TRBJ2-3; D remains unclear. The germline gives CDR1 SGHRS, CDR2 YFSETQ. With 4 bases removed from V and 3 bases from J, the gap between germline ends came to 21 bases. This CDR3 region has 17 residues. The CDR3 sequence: CASSPPGGPVFTDTQYF. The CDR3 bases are TGCGCCAGCAGCCCCCCGGGTGGTCCAGTCTTTACAGATACGCAGTATTTT.

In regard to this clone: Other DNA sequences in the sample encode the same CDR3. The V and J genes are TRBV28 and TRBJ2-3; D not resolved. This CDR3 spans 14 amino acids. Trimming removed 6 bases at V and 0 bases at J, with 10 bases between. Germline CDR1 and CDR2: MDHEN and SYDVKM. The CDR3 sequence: CASSLAGSTDTQYF. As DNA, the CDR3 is TGTGCCAGCAGCCTGGCCGGGAGCACAGATACGCAGTATTTT.